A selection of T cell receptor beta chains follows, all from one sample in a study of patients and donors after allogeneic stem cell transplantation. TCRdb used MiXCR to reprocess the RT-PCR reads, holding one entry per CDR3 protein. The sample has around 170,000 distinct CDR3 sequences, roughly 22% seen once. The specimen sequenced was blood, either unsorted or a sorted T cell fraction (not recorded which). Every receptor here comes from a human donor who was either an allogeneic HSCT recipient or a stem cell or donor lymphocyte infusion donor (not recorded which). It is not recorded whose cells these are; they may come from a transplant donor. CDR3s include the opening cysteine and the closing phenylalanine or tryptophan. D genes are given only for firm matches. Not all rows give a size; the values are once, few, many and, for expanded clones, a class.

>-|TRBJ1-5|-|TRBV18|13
CASSEGGNQPQHF
TGTGCCAGCTCAGAGGGGGGAAATCAGCCCCAGCATTTT
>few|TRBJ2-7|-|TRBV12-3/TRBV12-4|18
CASSSLRDSIGGLVEQYF
TGTGCCAGCAGTTCACTCCGGGACTCAATTGGAGGGCTCGTCGAGCAGTACTTC
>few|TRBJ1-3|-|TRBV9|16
CASSVGGSQSGNTIYF
TGTGCCAGCAGCGTAGGAGGTAGCCAATCTGGAAACACCATATATTTT
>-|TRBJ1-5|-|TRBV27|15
CASSLRTGGRQPQHF
TGTGCCAGCAGTTTACGGACGGGGGGGAGGCAGCCCCAGCATTTT
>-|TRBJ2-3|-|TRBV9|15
CASSTPPELTDTQYF
TGTGCCAGCAGCACCCCCCCGGAACTCACAGATACGCAGTATTTT
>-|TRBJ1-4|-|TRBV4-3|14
CASSQDGFNEKLFF
TGCGCCAGCAGCCAAGACGGGTTTAATGAAAAACTGTTTTTT
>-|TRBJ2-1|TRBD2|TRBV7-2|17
CASSLSLSGISYNEQFF
TGTGCCAGCAGCTTGTCGCTTAGCGGGATTTCCTACAATGAGCAGTTCTTC
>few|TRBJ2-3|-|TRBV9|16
CASSVAGTYSTDTQYF
TGTGCCAGCAGCGTAGCCGGGACTTATTCTACAGATACGCAGTATTTT
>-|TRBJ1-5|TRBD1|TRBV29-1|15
CSVSPGTGGNQPQHF
TGCAGCGTCAGCCCCGGGACAGGAGGGAATCAGCCCCAGCATTTT
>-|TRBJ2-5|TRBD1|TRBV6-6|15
CASRAPGGPQETQYF
TGTGCCAGCAGAGCGCCAGGGGGCCCACAAGAGACCCAGTACTTC
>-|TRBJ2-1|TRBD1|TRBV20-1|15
CSASIGTGTYNEQFF
TGCAGTGCTAGTATTGGGACAGGGACCTACAATGAGCAGTTCTTC
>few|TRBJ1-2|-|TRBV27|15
CASSFVAGSDYGYTF
TGTGCCAGCAGTTTCGTGGCAGGAAGTGACTATGGCTACACCTTC
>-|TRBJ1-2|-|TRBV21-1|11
CASKGHYGYTF
TGTGCCAGCAAGGGGCACTATGGCTACACCTTC
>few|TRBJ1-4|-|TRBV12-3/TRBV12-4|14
CASSFRGVNEKLFF
TGTGCCAGCAGTTTCCGGGGAGTTAATGAAAAACTGTTTTTT
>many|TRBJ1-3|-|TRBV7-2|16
CASSLELRGAENTIYF
TGTGCCAGCAGCTTAGAGCTTAGGGGGGCGGAAAACACCATATATTTT
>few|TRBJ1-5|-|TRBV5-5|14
CASSLFQSNQPQHF
TGTGCCAGCAGCTTGTTCCAGAGCAATCAGCCCCAGCATTTT
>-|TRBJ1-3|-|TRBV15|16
CATTTGTRFSGNTIYF
TGTGCCACCACCACGGGGACACGCTTCTCTGGAAACACCATATATTTT
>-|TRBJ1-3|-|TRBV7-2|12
CASSDGLNTIYF
TGTGCCAGCAGCGACGGCCTCAACACCATATATTTT
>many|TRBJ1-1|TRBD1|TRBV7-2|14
CASSTGTGVKTAFF
TGTGCCAGCAGCACGGGGACAGGGGTAAAAACAGCTTTCTTT
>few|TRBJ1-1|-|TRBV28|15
CASRRGIRWSTEAFF
TGTGCCAGCAGACGGGGCATCCGATGGAGCACTGAAGCTTTCTTT